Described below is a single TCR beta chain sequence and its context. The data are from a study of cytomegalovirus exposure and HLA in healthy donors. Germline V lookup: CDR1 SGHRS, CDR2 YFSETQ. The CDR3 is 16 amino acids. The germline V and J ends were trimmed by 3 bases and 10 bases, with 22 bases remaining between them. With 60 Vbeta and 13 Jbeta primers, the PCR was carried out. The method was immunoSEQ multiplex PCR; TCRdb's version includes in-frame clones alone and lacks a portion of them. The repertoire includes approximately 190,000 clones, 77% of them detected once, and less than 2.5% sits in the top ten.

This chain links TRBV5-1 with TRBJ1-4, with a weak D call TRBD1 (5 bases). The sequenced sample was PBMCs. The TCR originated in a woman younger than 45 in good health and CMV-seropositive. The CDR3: CASSSTGAKEARKLFF. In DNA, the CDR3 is TGCGCCAGCAGCTCTACAGGAGCCAAAGAAGCAAGAAAACTGTTTTTT. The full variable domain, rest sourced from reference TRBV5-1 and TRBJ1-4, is KAGVTQTPRYLIKTRGQQVTLSCSPISGHRSVSWYQQTPGQGLQFLFEYFSETQRNKGNFPGRFSGRQFSNSRSEMNVSTLELGDSALYLCASSSTGAKEARKLFFGSGTQLSVL.